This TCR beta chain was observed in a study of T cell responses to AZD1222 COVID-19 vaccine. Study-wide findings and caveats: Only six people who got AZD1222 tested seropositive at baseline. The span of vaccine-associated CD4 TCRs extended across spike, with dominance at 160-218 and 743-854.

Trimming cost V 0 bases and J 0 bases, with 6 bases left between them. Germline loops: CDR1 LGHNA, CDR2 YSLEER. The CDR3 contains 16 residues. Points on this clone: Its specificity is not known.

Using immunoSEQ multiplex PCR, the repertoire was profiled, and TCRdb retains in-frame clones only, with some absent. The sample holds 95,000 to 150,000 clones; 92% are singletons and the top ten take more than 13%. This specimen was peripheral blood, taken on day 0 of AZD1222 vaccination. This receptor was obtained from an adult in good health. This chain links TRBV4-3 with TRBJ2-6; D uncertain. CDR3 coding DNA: TGCGCCAGCAGCCAAGAGTCGGGCTCTGGGGCCAACGTCCTGACTTTC. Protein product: CASSQESGSGANVLTF.